This TCR beta chain was retrieved from a study of cytomegalovirus exposure and HLA in healthy donors. Study-level results: Subsequent analysis of the approximately 120 validation repertoires found a tendency for first-cohort TCR clusters to co-occur. Altogether, 170 or so TCR beta chains were recorded as cytomegalovirus-associated.

This CDR3 has 15 amino acids. Trimming pared 7 bases from V and 1 base from J, leaving 14 bases between. Per germline, CDR1 LNHDA and CDR2 SQIVND (reference sequence). Produced via immunoSEQ multiplex PCR; TCRdb's table is partial and in-frame only. Of some 110,000 clones in the sample, about 85% were seen once. Points on this clone: Its antigen is not known.

The source of this sequence is a young man in good health and CMV-seropositive. This chain uses TRBV19 with TRBJ1-5; D unclear. The specimen was PBMCs. The CDR3 here is CASMEIPGSNQPQHF. CDR3 sequence (DNA): TGTGCCAGTATGGAAATTCCCGGGAGCAATCAGCCCCAGCATTTT.